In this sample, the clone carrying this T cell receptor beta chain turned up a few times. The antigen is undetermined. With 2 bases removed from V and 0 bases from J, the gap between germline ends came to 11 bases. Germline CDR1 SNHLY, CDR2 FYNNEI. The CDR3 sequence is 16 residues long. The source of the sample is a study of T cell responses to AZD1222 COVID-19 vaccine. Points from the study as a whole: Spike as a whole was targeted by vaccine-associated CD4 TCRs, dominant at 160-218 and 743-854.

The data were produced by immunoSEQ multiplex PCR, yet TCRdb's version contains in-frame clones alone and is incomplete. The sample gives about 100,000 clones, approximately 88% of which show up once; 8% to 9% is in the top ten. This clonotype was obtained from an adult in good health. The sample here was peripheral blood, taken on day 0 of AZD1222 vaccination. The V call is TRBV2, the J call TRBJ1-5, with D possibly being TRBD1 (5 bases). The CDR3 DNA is TGTGCCAGCAGTGAAAAGGGGTCTTATAGCAATCAGCCCCAGCATTTT. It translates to CASSEKGSYSNQPQHF.